The 14 T cell receptor beta chains presented below share a single source sample, sequenced in a study of T cells after yellow fever vaccination. TCRdb recomputed calls from the 5' RACE reads with MiXCR, one row per CDR3 protein. The table lists around 610,000 distinct CDR3 sequences, about 14% of them singletons. The sequenced sample was PBMCs, obtained on the day of the yellow fever booster vaccination. The source of these receptors is a man aged 25-40 years who received the YFV17D yellow fever vaccine.

This clonotype appeared a few times. The rearrangement links TRBV18 to TRBJ1-5; 7 bases fit TRBD1. Losses at the gene ends were 5 bases for V and 2 bases for J; bases not matched to a gene: 9. CDR3 length: 16 amino acids. The germline V gene has CDR1 KGHSH and CDR2 LQKENI. The CDR3 bases are TGTGCCAGCTCAACCGACAGGGCAGGGGGCAATCAGCCCCAGCATTTT. Encoded protein: CASSTDRAGGNQPQHF.

This clonotype was seen a handful of times. The chain combines TRBV9 with TRBJ1-6; D may be TRBD1 (5 bases). V was cut by 6 bases and J by 10 bases, with 11 bases left in between. Per germline, CDR1 SGDLS and CDR2 YYNGEE. The CDR3 covers 12 residues. DNA for the CDR3: TGTGCCAGCAACGGAGGGGAGTCACCCCTCCACTTT. This sequence encodes CASNGGESPLHF.

The table lists this clonotype with a few counts. The CDR3 region is CSVGGRVGISGANVLTF. The CDR3 nucleotides read TGCAGTGTGGGCGGCAGGGTTGGGATCTCTGGGGCCAACGTCCTGACTTTC. V and J are TRBV20-1 and TRBJ2-6; the D gene is possibly TRBD1 (5 bases). Germline V gives CDR1 DFQATT, CDR2 SNEGSKA (reference sequence). CDR3 size: 17 residues. V was clipped by 7 bases and J by 0 bases, with 19 bases between them.

This clonotype has a count of ten or more. The chain employs TRBV5-1 and TRBJ1-5; tentatively, D is TRBD1 (5 bases). The CDR3 contains 14 residues. V shed 0 bases and J shed 5 bases, with 9 bases lying between them. Germline lookup yields CDR1 SGHRS and CDR2 YFSETQ. This CDR3 is CASSLGGGDQPQHF. The CDR3 DNA sequence: TGCGCCAGCAGCTTGGGCGGGGGAGATCAGCCCCAGCATTTT.

This clonotype was observed a few times. The V call is TRBV6-1, the J call TRBJ2-7; D not certain. This CDR3 comprises 13 residues. From germline, CDR1 is MNHNS and CDR2 SASEGT. The germline V and J ends were trimmed by 6 bases and 0 bases, with 9 bases remaining between them. The CDR3 region has the DNA TGTGCCAGCAGGTTTTCAAGCTCCTACGAGCAGTACTTC. Encoded protein: CASRFSSSYEQYF.

This rearrangement joins TRBV7-6 to TRBJ2-2; perhaps TRBD1 as D (6 bases). Germline CDR1 SGHVS, CDR2 FNYEAQ. With 4 bases removed from V and 1 base from J, the gap between germline ends came to 10 bases. The CDR3 totals 15 residues. The CDR3 coding sequence is TGTGCCAGCAGCTGGCCGGGACAGAACACCGGGGAGCTGTTTTTT. It specifies CASSWPGQNTGELFF.

This clonotype was observed many times. CDR3: CASSSSAGEQYF. The DNA of the CDR3 is TGTGCCAGCAGTTCTAGTGCAGGAGAGCAGTACTTC. The gene calls are TRBV12-3 or TRBV12-4 and TRBJ2-7, with D unclear. The CDR3 extends over 12 amino acids. Trimming removed 4 bases from V and 7 bases from J, with 11 bases in between.

The gene calls are TRBV5-1 and TRBJ2-7, with D perhaps assigned TRBD1 or TRBD2 (5 bases each). Deletions cut 5 bases from V and 2 bases from J, with 14 bases between. The CDR3 spans 14 residues. The V gene's germline CDR1 is SGHRS and CDR2 YFSETQ. The CDR3 is CASSREGRTYEQYF. DNA of the CDR3: TGCGCCAGCAGTCGAGAGGGACGGACCTACGAGCAGTACTTC.

The chain couples TRBV5-6 to TRBJ2-7; D is possibly TRBD2 (5 bases). The CDR3 length is 14 residues. Germline assignment: CDR1 SGHDT and CDR2 YYEEEE. The V end was cut by 4 bases, the J end by 3 bases, with 14 bases between. CDR3: CASSPGVLCYEQYF. The CDR3 DNA follows: TGTGCCAGCAGCCCCGGGGTCCTCTGCTACGAGCAGTACTTC.

The rearrangement joins TRBV27 to TRBJ2-3; D is ambiguous. The CDR3 contains 14 residues. Trimming took 7 bases from V and 6 from J, leaving 17 bases between them. Per germline, CDR1 MNHEY and CDR2 SMNVEV (reference sequence). The CDR3 coding sequence is TGTGCCAGCACAAGGACCGCCAAACATGATACGCAGTATTTT. Protein: CASTRTAKHDTQYF.

The V gene is TRBV20-1, the J gene TRBJ2-2; D is unclear. The CDR3 has 11 amino acids. Germline loops: CDR1 DFQATT, CDR2 SNEGSKA (reference sequence). With 6 bases removed from V and 4 bases from J, the gap between germline ends came to 6 bases. CDR3 protein: CSAPLTGELFF. The CDR3, as DNA: TGCAGTGCCCCCCTCACCGGGGAGCTGTTTTTT.

The chain employs TRBV28 and TRBJ1-5; a possible D gene is TRBD1 (5 bases). Trimming pared 3 bases from V and 6 bases from J, leaving 15 bases between. This CDR3 spans 15 amino acids. Germline V gene data show CDR1 as MDHEN and CDR2 as SYDVKM. Here the CDR3 reads CASSFSQGRSQPQHF. For the CDR3, the DNA is TGTGCCAGCAGTTTTAGTCAGGGTAGGAGTCAGCCCCAGCATTTT.

The sample holds a few counts of this clonotype. V is TRBV10-3 and J is TRBJ2-7, with D possibly being TRBD2 (5 bases). The CDR3 has 13 residues. With 4 bases removed from V and 3 bases from J, the gap between germline ends came to 10 bases. CDR1 and CDR2 (germline): ENHRY, SYGVKD. The CDR3 here is CAISGLASYEQYF. CDR3 bases: TGTGCCATCAGTGGCCTAGCAAGCTACGAGCAGTACTTC.

This chain connects TRBV5-4 to TRBJ1-2, with 10 bases that match TRBD1. The CDR3 totals 14 residues. CDR1 is SGHNT and CDR2 is YYREEE in the germline V gene (reference sequence). The V and J ends lost 10 bases and 7 bases, in that order; junction bases with no gene match: 13. The CDR3 DNA reads as TGTGCCGGGGAGCGACAGGGGGCGCCCGGTGGCTACACCTTC. It translates to CAGERQGAPGGYTF.